This T cell receptor (beta chain) was retrieved from a study of T cell responses to AZD1222 COVID-19 vaccine. Study-level findings and limits: Vaccination with two AZD1222 doses was followed by a rise in Spike-specific TCR breadth and depth. At 160-218 and 743-854, vaccine-associated CD4 TCRs were dominant, and they spanned spike.

This clone was detected a few times. Antigen: not known. CDR1 is SEHNR, CDR2 FQNEAQ, per germline (reference sequence). V gave up 1 base and J gave up 10 bases, with 11 bases separating them. The CDR3 length is 13 residues. Produced via immunoSEQ multiplex PCR; TCRdb's table is partial and in-frame only. The sample has over 100,000 clones, nearly 90% seen once. This material consisted of peripheral blood, taken on day 0 of AZD1222 vaccination. This sequence originates from an adult in good health. The rearrangement links TRBV7-9 to TRBJ2-1; perhaps D is TRBD1 or TRBD2 (5 bases each). The CDR3 DNA is TGTGCCAGCAGCTTAGGGGGGTTGAGGGAGCAGTTCTTC. This encodes CASSLGGLREQFF.